A selection of T cell receptor beta chains follows, all from one sample in a study of blood T cell repertoires in COVID-19. Libraries were prepared by immunoSEQ multiplex PCR; TCRdb keeps only in-frame clonotypes and omits some of them. This table holds fewer than 200,000 clones, about 80% found once. Sequencing was done on a sample of peripheral blood. All receptors derive from a man in his 70s with active or convalescent COVID-19. CDR3s include the opening cysteine and the closing phenylalanine or tryptophan. Each record gives: CDR3 length, J gene, D gene, clone size, V gene, CDR3 protein, CDR3 DNA. D genes are given only for firm matches. Not every row has a clone size; where given, it reads once, few, many or a size class.

15 TRBJ1-2 NA NA TRBV28 CASSLPQGQLYGYTF TGTGCCAGCAGTTTACCCCAGGGACAACTCTATGGCTACACCTTC
15 TRBJ1-5 NA NA TRBV19 CASSIGQAYNQPQHF TGTGCCAGTAGTATAGGGCAGGCCTACAATCAGCCCCAGCATTTT
15 TRBJ1-2 NA few TRBV5-6 CASNEGWRKIYGYTF TGTGCCAGCAACGAAGGTTGGCGGAAAATCTATGGCTACACCTTC
15 TRBJ1-2 NA NA TRBV18 CASSPRAGRNYGYTF TGTGCCAGCTCACCACGGGCAGGGCGGAACTATGGCTACACCTTC
13 TRBJ2-3 TRBD1 NA TRBV19 CASSDRGTDTQYF TGTGCCAGTTCAGACAGGGGCACAGATACGCAGTATTTT
14 TRBJ1-2 NA NA TRBV5-4 CASSPRGPNYGYTF TGTGCCAGCAGCCCCCGGGGTCCGAACTATGGCTACACCTTC
14 TRBJ1-2 TRBD1 few TRBV7-9 CASSLAGTGGGYTF TGTGCCAGCAGCTTGGCCGGGACAGGGGGTGGCTACACCTTC
15 TRBJ1-2 TRBD1 NA TRBV7-2 CASSNRTTGNYGYTF TGTGCCAGCAGCAACCGTACGACAGGGAATTATGGCTACACCTTC
14 TRBJ1-5 NA NA TRBV7-6 CASSLQGGAQPQHF TGTGCCAGCAGCTTACAAGGGGGGGCTCAGCCCCAGCATTTT
16 TRBJ1-1 TRBD1 few TRBV6-6 CASSDGTGWKNTEAFF TGTGCCAGCAGCGATGGGACAGGGTGGAAGAACACTGAAGCTTTCTTT
15 TRBJ2-1 TRBD2 NA TRBV18 CASSAGLAGGNEQFF TGTGCCAGCTCTGCGGGACTAGCGGGGGGTAATGAGCAGTTCTTC
14 TRBJ2-5 NA NA TRBV19 CASTSGQDEETQYF TGTGCCAGTACCTCGGGACAAGACGAGGAGACCCAGTACTTC
17 TRBJ1-5 NA once TRBV27 CASSSGPGGGSNQPQHF TGTGCCAGCAGTTCCGGGCCCGGGGGGGGGAGCAATCAGCCCCAGCATTTT
14 TRBJ2-1 TRBD2 NA TRBV7-9 CASSAALADNEQFF TGTGCCAGCAGCGCCGCCCTAGCGGATAATGAGCAGTTCTTC
15 TRBJ2-7 TRBD1 NA TRBV5-1 CASSLVRDRDYEQYF TGCGCCAGCAGCTTAGTAAGGGACAGGGACTACGAGCAGTACTTC
15 TRBJ1-3 TRBD1 NA TRBV25-1 CASRTDRGSGNTIYF TGTGCCAGCCGCACGGACAGGGGATCTGGAAACACCATATATTTT
15 TRBJ2-6 NA once TRBV19 CASSIGGQGANVLTF TGTGCCAGTAGTATCGGGGGGCAAGGGGCCAACGTCCTGACTTTC
13 TRBJ1-2 NA once TRBV28 CASKTTGNYGYTF TGTGCCAGCAAGACCACAGGGAACTATGGCTACACCTTC
14 TRBJ1-4 TRBD1 NA TRBV2 CASSRAGGNEKLFF TGTGCCAGCAGTAGGGCAGGGGGCAACGAAAAACTGTTTTTT
15 TRBJ2-5 NA NA TRBV5-1 CASSWSQGPQETQYF TGCGCCAGCAGCTGGAGCCAGGGGCCCCAAGAGACCCAGTACTTC
16 TRBJ2-3 NA NA TRBV7-8 CASSPWSPASTDTQYF TGTGCCAGCAGCCCCTGGTCCCCAGCGAGCACAGATACGCAGTATTTT
14 TRBJ1-5 NA NA TRBV7-2 CASSHGTSGQPQHF TGTGCCAGCAGCCACGGGACTTCGGGGCAGCCCCAGCATTTT
15 TRBJ2-2 TRBD1 NA TRBV19 CASSIDRGGTGELFF TGTGCCAGTAGTATTGACAGGGGTGGCACCGGGGAGCTGTTTTTT
14 TRBJ1-2 NA NA TRBV10-3 CAIRPSGDNYGYTF TGTGCCATCCGACCGAGTGGAGATAACTATGGCTACACCTTC
14 TRBJ2-7 NA NA TRBV18 CASSAPGHPSEQYF TGTGCCAGCTCGGCACCGGGACACCCCTCCGAGCAGTACTTC
12 TRBJ2-5 NA NA TRBV6-5 CASSQGKETQYF TGTGCCAGCAGCCAGGGGAAAGAGACCCAGTACTTC
16 TRBJ1-2 NA NA TRBV28 CASSLGRGGPYYGYTF TGTGCCAGCAGTCTTGGTAGGGGAGGACCCTACTATGGCTACACCTTC
13 TRBJ2-5 NA NA TRBV7-3 CASSPQLAETQYF TGTGCCAGCAGCCCACAATTGGCCGAGACCCAGTACTTC
16 TRBJ1-2 NA NA TRBV5-1 CASSFRGEYPNYGYTF TGCGCCAGCAGCTTCCGGGGGGAGTATCCTAACTATGGCTACACCTTC
16 TRBJ2-5 TRBD2 NA TRBV7-7 CASSLAGTSGGETQYF TGTGCTAGCAGCTTAGCGGGGACTAGCGGAGGGGAGACCCAGTACTTC
16 TRBJ2-3 TRBD1 NA TRBV19 CASSPRAGTGQDTQYF TGTGCCAGTAGTCCCAGGGCGGGGACAGGGCAAGATACGCAGTATTTT
12 TRBJ2-7 NA NA TRBV7-2 CASSFSAREQYF TGTGCCAGCAGCTTCTCTGCTAGAGAGCAGTACTTC
15 TRBJ2-3 TRBD2 NA TRBV11-3 CASSLGLARTDTQYF TGTGCCAGCAGCTTAGGACTAGCCCGCACAGATACGCAGTATTTT
14 TRBJ1-4 NA NA TRBV28 CASSFGTALEKLFF TGTGCCAGCAGTTTTGGAACAGCACTCGAGAAACTGTTTTTT
13 TRBJ1-1 NA once TRBV15 CATSRDSRAEAFF TGTGCCACCAGCAGAGATAGCAGGGCTGAAGCTTTCTTT
13 TRBJ2-7 TRBD1 once TRBV5-1 CAREPGQGYEQYF TGCGCCAGAGAGCCGGGACAGGGGTACGAGCAGTACTTC
16 TRBJ2-3 NA NA TRBV20-1 CSASTPWALGTDTQYF TGCAGTGCTAGTACGCCGTGGGCCCTGGGCACAGATACGCAGTATTTT
13 TRBJ2-5 NA once TRBV5-5 CASSFNGERAQYF TGTGCCAGCAGCTTTAACGGGGAAAGGGCCCAGTACTTC
17 TRBJ1-1 TRBD1 NA TRBV29-1 CSASDGTGGGKNTEAFF TGCAGCGCCTCCGATGGGACAGGGGGAGGAAAGAACACTGAAGCTTTCTTT
14 TRBJ2-1 TRBD1 few TRBV11-3 CASSPGQTYNEQFF TGTGCCAGCAGTCCGGGACAGACATACAATGAGCAGTTCTTC
15 TRBJ1-4 NA NA TRBV6-6 CASSLDSQLNEKLFF TGTGCCAGCAGTTTGGACTCACAGCTTAATGAAAAACTGTTTTTT